Listed here are 5 T cell receptor beta chains from one sample, sequenced in a study of blood T cell repertoires in COVID-19. Assay used: immunoSEQ multiplex PCR; TCRdb lists only in-frame clones, some missing. This table has some 260,000 clones, around 89% appearing once. The sample taken for sequencing was PBMCs or T cells enriched from blood (not recorded which). These receptors were obtained from a man aged 35 to 55 who had recovered from COVID-19.

CDR3 residues: CASSSASGAYNEQFF. The CDR3 bases are TGTGCCAGTAGTTCTGCTAGCGGTGCCTACAATGAGCAGTTCTTC. The genes are TRBV19 and TRBJ2-1; 7 bases agree with TRBD2. The CDR3 contains 15 residues. CDR1 LNHDA and CDR2 SQIVND come from the germline V gene (reference sequence). J lost 2 bases, V lost 5 bases, and 6 bases had no gene match.

CDR3 nucleotides: TGTGCCATCAGCGGTGGTGGGCTATCCGAGCAGTACTTC. It is translated as CAISGGGLSEQYF. The chain combines TRBV10-3 with TRBJ2-7; no clear D. V was cut by 6 bases and J by 6 bases, with 15 bases left in between. The CDR3 covers 13 residues. Per germline, CDR1 ENHRY and CDR2 SYGVKD.

This clone was recorded once. The chain couples TRBV28 to TRBJ1-2, with TRBD1 matching 10 bases. The CDR3 totals 15 residues. The V gene's germline CDR1 is MDHEN and CDR2 SYDVKM. The ends lost 5 bases at V and 4 bases at J; junction bases unmatched: 7. The CDR3 nucleotides read TGTGCCAGCAGTCGGGACAGGGGATTTGGCTATGGCTACACCTTC. Its translation is CASSRDRGFGYGYTF.

This clone was detected only a few times. The chain has TRBV7-9 and TRBJ1-4; the D is unclear. V lost 1 base and J 11 bases, leaving 17 bases between the germline ends. The germline V gene encodes CDR1 SEHNR and CDR2 FQNEAQ (reference sequence). This CDR3 contains 15 residues. The CDR3 region is CASSLEPGAETKLFF. The CDR3 region has the DNA TGTGCCAGCAGCTTAGAGCCGGGAGCTGAAACGAAACTGTTTTTT.

V and J are TRBV10-3 and TRBJ2-7; 11 bases are a match to TRBD2. The CDR3 totals 15 residues. V was clipped by 6 bases and J by 0 bases; unmatched bases: 4. Germline values: CDR1 ENHRY, CDR2 SYGVKD. The CDR3 is CAISPGLAASYEQYF. The DNA of the CDR3 is TGTGCCATCAGCCCGGGACTAGCGGCCTCCTACGAGCAGTACTTC.